A selection of T cell receptor beta chains follows, all from one sample in a study of T cell responses to AZD1222 COVID-19 vaccine. Sequencing used immunoSEQ multiplex PCR; TCRdb keeps in-frame clones, though not all of them. Here the sample spans 100,000 to 150,000 clones, just over 85% being singletons. Sequences were derived from peripheral blood, sampled on day 0 of AZD1222 vaccination. The receptors shown here come from an adult in good health. CDR3s include the opening cysteine and the closing phenylalanine or tryptophan. Fields, in order: J gene, clone size, V gene, D gene, CDR3 protein, CDR3 DNA. D genes are given only for firm matches. The size of a clone is reported for some rows only, either as once, few or many, or as a class for expanded clones.

TRBJ2-1,-,TRBV6-2/TRBV6-3,-,CASSYLGNEQFF,TGTGCCAGCAGTTACTTAGGCAATGAGCAGTTCTTC
TRBJ2-2,-,TRBV5-5,-,CASSSVPSNTGELFF,TGTGCCAGCAGCTCCGTGCCCTCGAACACCGGGGAGCTGTTTTTT
TRBJ2-1,-,TRBV9,TRBD2,CASSEFSGILNNEQFF,TGTGCCAGCAGCGAATTTAGCGGGATCCTCAACAATGAGCAGTTCTTC
TRBJ1-5,-,TRBV19,-,CASSIETRSNQPQHF,TGTGCCAGTAGTATAGAAACACGAAGCAATCAGCCCCAGCATTTT
TRBJ1-4,-,TRBV10-3,-,CAIGTPTNEKLFF,TGTGCCATAGGGACGCCAACTAATGAAAAACTGTTTTTT
TRBJ2-5,-,TRBV12-5,-,CASGLGETQYF,TGTGCTAGTGGTTTGGGGGAGACCCAGTACTTC
TRBJ1-2,-,TRBV19,TRBD1,CASSDRGRDYGYTF,TGTGCCAGCTCCGACAGGGGGCGCGACTATGGCTACACCTTC
TRBJ2-1,few,TRBV6-5,TRBD2,CASRTSGGNEQFF,TGTGCCAGCAGGACTAGCGGGGGGAATGAGCAGTTCTTC
TRBJ2-3,-,TRBV18,TRBD2,CASSPPGLAGASTDTQYF,TGTGCCAGCTCACCCCCTGGACTAGCGGGAGCTAGCACAGATACGCAGTATTTT
TRBJ1-4,-,TRBV6-5,-,CASSYRKGSGEKLFF,TGTGCCAGCAGTTACCGAAAGGGTAGCGGTGAAAAACTGTTTTTT
TRBJ2-7,-,TRBV19,TRBD1,CASSRGQVSYEQYF,TGTGCCAGTAGTAGGGGACAGGTATCCTACGAGCAGTACTTC
TRBJ2-7,-,TRBV5-6,-,CASSLVDLLQEHEQYF,TGTGCCAGCAGCTTGGTGGACCTCCTCCAGGAACACGAGCAGTACTTC
TRBJ2-1,-,TRBV12-3/TRBV12-4,-,CASSLGAEGEFF,TGTGCCAGCAGTTTAGGTGCGGAGGGGGAGTTCTTC
TRBJ2-2,-,TRBV11-2,-,CASSLFSGGTGELFF,TGTGCCAGCAGCTTGTTCTCCGGGGGCACCGGGGAGCTGTTTTTT
TRBJ1-1,-,TRBV18,-,CASSPLFHRGDTEAFF,TGTGCCAGCTCACCACTTTTCCACCGCGGGGACACTGAAGCTTTCTTT
TRBJ1-6,-,TRBV19,TRBD1,CASSREGQFVNSPLHF,TGTGCCAGTAGTAGGGAGGGACAGTTCGTCAATTCACCCCTCCACTTT
TRBJ1-5,-,TRBV19,TRBD1,CATDRGQQPQHF,TGTGCCACGGACAGGGGGCAACAGCCCCAGCATTTT
TRBJ2-7,-,TRBV3-1/TRBV3-2,TRBD1,CASSPAGTGSYEQYF,TGTGCCAGCAGCCCTGCCGGGACAGGGTCCTACGAGCAGTACTTC
TRBJ1-1,few,TRBV5-1,-,CASTPEGGSNTEAFF,TGCGCCAGCACACCGGAGGGGGGATCGAACACTGAAGCTTTCTTT
TRBJ1-4,-,TRBV27,-,CASSQDLGAGEEKLFF,TGTGCCAGCAGTCAAGACCTGGGAGCCGGGGAGGAAAAACTGTTTTTT
TRBJ1-5,few,TRBV7-9,-,CASSLMDSNQPQHF,TGTGCCAGCAGCTTAATGGATAGCAATCAGCCCCAGCATTTT
TRBJ1-5,-,TRBV30,-,CAWRGSNNQPQHF,TGTGCCTGGAGGGGTTCAAATAATCAGCCCCAGCATTTT
TRBJ1-5,-,TRBV4-2,TRBD1,CASSPDREVQPQHF,TGTGCCAGCAGCCCGGACAGGGAAGTTCAGCCCCAGCATTTT
TRBJ2-7,-,TRBV6-5,-,CASRSLGEQYF,TGTGCCAGCAGGTCGTTGGGCGAGCAGTACTTC
TRBJ2-1,-,TRBV10-1,-,CASGDNEQFF,TGCGCCAGCGGAGACAATGAGCAGTTCTTC
TRBJ1-6,-,TRBV5-4,-,CASSPSINSPLHF,TGTGCCAGCAGCCCGTCGATAAATTCACCCCTCCACTTT
TRBJ2-1,-,TRBV6-5,TRBD1,CASSYEGQGAYNEQFF,TGTGCCAGCAGTTACGAAGGGCAGGGGGCTTACAATGAGCAGTTCTTC
TRBJ1-3,-,TRBV6-5,TRBD1,CASRRQGVTGNTIYF,TGTGCCAGCAGACGACAGGGCGTGACTGGAAACACCATATATTTT
TRBJ2-2,-,TRBV5-1,-,CASIEGSNTGELFF,TGCGCCAGCATAGAAGGCTCGAACACCGGGGAGCTGTTTTTT
TRBJ2-7,-,TRBV21-1,-,CASSNRDLILKPSYEQYF,TGTGCCAGCAGCAACCGGGACCTAATACTAAAACCTTCCTACGAGCAGTACTTC
TRBJ1-5,-,TRBV15,-,CATSGAGTVGNQPQHF,TGTGCCACCAGCGGTGCCGGGACTGTGGGAAATCAGCCCCAGCATTTT
TRBJ2-2,-,TRBV18,-,CASSPTRELLFF,TGTGCCAGCTCACCGACCAGGGAGCTGTTGTTTTTT
TRBJ2-5,-,TRBV6-5,TRBD2,CASAFGRKGETQYF,TGTGCCAGCGCTTTCGGGAGGAAGGGGGAGACCCAGTACTTC
TRBJ1-1,-,TRBV4-1,-,CASSQDGARRNTEAFF,TGCGCCAGCAGCCAAGACGGGGCTAGGAGGAACACTGAAGCTTTCTTT
TRBJ1-2,-,TRBV19,-,CASSIQGRYYGYTF,TGTGCCAGTAGTATACAGGGTAGGTACTATGGCTACACCTTC
TRBJ1-1,few,TRBV12-3/TRBV12-4,-,CASSLMNTEAFF,TGTGCCAGCAGTTTGATGAACACTGAAGCTTTCTTT
TRBJ1-1,few,TRBV27,-,CASIPIRDLIKAFF,TGTGCCAGCATTCCTATCCGGGACCTAATTAAAGCTTTCTTT
TRBJ1-2,-,TRBV18,TRBD1,CASSPGQATAYGYTF,TGTGCCAGCTCCCCAGGACAGGCAACCGCCTATGGCTACACCTTC
TRBJ2-2,-,TRBV2,-,CASSEARGLRVLELFF,TGTGCCAGCAGTGAAGCGCGCGGACTCCGTGTATTGGAGCTGTTTTTT
TRBJ2-7,-,TRBV28,-,CASSSRQVGSYEQYF,TGTGCCAGCAGTTCAAGACAGGTTGGCTCCTACGAGCAGTACTTC
TRBJ1-3,-,TRBV30,TRBD1,CAWTKTGGPGNTIYF,TGTGCCTGGACTAAAACAGGGGGCCCTGGAAACACCATATATTTT
TRBJ2-5,-,TRBV5-1,-,CASSLAEQETQYF,TGCGCCAGCAGCTTGGCCGAGCAAGAGACCCAGTACTTC
TRBJ1-3,-,TRBV5-5,-,CASSYGQPSSGNTIYF,TGTGCCAGCAGTTACGGACAGCCAAGCTCTGGAAACACCATATATTTT
TRBJ2-5,-,TRBV6-6,TRBD2,CASSAGLAGQETQYF,TGTGCCAGCAGTGCGGGACTAGCGGGCCAAGAGACCCAGTACTTC